The clone carrying this TCR beta chain has at least ten counts. Arm-PCR of CDR3 regions and iRepertoire HTBI primers were used to build TCR beta libraries. TCRdb analysed the multiplex PCR reads with MiXCR anew, one entry per CDR3 protein. The repertoire consists of roughly 380,000 distinct CDR3 sequences, with approximately 15% occurring once and the leading ten covering just under 30%. This entry comes from a study of regulatory T cells in long-lasting Graves disease. Time point specified: newly diagnosed GD, antithyroid drugs for less than 3 months. With RNA extracted from PBMCs as input, the TCR library was made. The patients included were those that came from an endocrinology department in Xi'an, China. The data also belong to a second study, concerning T cells in Graves' hyperthyroidism and ophthalmopathy.

Sequencing used peripheral blood mononuclear cells (PBMCs), obtained at new diagnosis, from a patient treated with antithyroid drugs. The origin of this receptor is a middle-aged man with Graves disease.

The CDR3 loop is CASSSDRGEGEQYF. The CDR3 DNA sequence: TGCGCCAGCAGCTCGGACAGGGGAGAGGGCGAGCAGTACTTC. The chain uses TRBV5-1 and TRBJ2-7; 9 nucleotides match TRBD1. With V trimmed by 3 bases and J by 6 bases, 7 bases remained unmatched. The CDR3 spans 14 residues. Germline V gives CDR1 SGHRS, CDR2 YFSETQ.